This T cell receptor (beta chain) was obtained from a study of cytomegalovirus exposure and HLA in healthy donors. Study findings and constraints: Analysis was carried out at a later point, and it linked a missense DCLRE1C variant to TCR beta V- and J-gene trimming. The authors considered a cluster of highly shared sequence variants likely to be a sequencing artifact.

About this clone itself: What it binds is not known.

PCR involved 60 Vbeta and 13 Jbeta primers. TCRdb keeps only in-frame clones here, not all; method: immunoSEQ multiplex PCR. This sample has roughly 150,000 clones, with approximately 80% found just once. The clonotype comes from a woman aged 40 to 49 in good health and CMV-seronegative. Sequenced: PBMCs.

Here the CDR3 reads CASSYSAGGTEAFF. CDR3 DNA: TGTGCCAGCAGTTACTCGGCGGGGGGGACTGAAGCTTTCTTT. The chain carries TRBV6-5 and TRBJ1-1; possibly TRBD1 for D (5 bases). Germline loops: CDR1 MNHEY, CDR2 SVGAGI. V was shortened by 0 bases and J by 5 bases, with 10 bases between the two germline ends. The length of the CDR3 is 14 residues.